This is a list of T cell receptor beta chains from one sample in a study of patients and donors after allogeneic stem cell transplantation. From the RT-PCR reads, TCRdb called clonotypes with MiXCR, one entry per CDR3 protein. The repertoire holds hundreds of thousands of distinct CDR3 sequences, over 30% seen once, with around 10% in the top ten. The sample taken for sequencing was blood, either unsorted or a sorted T cell fraction (not recorded which). These receptor sequences come from a human donor who was either an allogeneic HSCT recipient or a stem cell or donor lymphocyte infusion donor (not recorded which). It is not recorded whose cells these are; they may come from a transplant donor. Both conserved end residues are part of each CDR3. Fields, in order: CDR3 protein, CDR3 DNA, V gene, J gene, D gene, clone size. The D gene is left open where the match is weak. Size is stated for part of the rows, as once, few or many counts, or as a class when the clone is expanded.

CDR3aa: CSASDSNTGELFF
CDR3nt: TGCAGTGCTTCGGACTCGAACACCGGGGAGCTGTTTTTT
v_gene: TRBV20-1
j_gene: TRBJ2-2
d_gene: -
abundance: -

CDR3aa: CASSSGQGRSPLHF
CDR3nt: TGTGCCAGCAGCTCTGGACAGGGAAGGTCACCCCTCCACTTT
v_gene: TRBV7-2
j_gene: TRBJ1-6
d_gene: TRBD1
abundance: -

CDR3aa: CASSLVGGSPAREQFF
CDR3nt: TGTGCCAGCAGTTTAGTGGGGGGATCCCCGGCAAGAGAGCAGTTCTTC
v_gene: TRBV27
j_gene: TRBJ2-1
d_gene: -
abundance: -

CDR3aa: CASGLSGGNTQYF
CDR3nt: TGTGCCAGCGGCTTGAGCGGGGGGAATACGCAGTATTTT
v_gene: TRBV6-1
j_gene: TRBJ2-3
d_gene: TRBD2
abundance: -

CDR3aa: CASSLGQGGYEQYF
CDR3nt: TGCGCCAGCAGCTTGGGACAGGGGGGCTACGAGCAGTACTTC
v_gene: TRBV5-1
j_gene: TRBJ2-7
d_gene: TRBD1
abundance: few

CDR3aa: CASSSVRMADYEQYF
CDR3nt: TGTGCCAGCAGTTCCGTGAGGATGGCCGACTACGAGCAGTACTTC
v_gene: TRBV6-5
j_gene: TRBJ2-7
d_gene: -
abundance: -

CDR3aa: CASSQWGEELTDTQYF
CDR3nt: TGTGCCAGCAGCCAATGGGGGGAGGAGCTCACAGATACGCAGTATTTT
v_gene: TRBV7-9
j_gene: TRBJ2-3
d_gene: -
abundance: medium-sized

CDR3aa: CASSSHPAGDTTSRSEQFF
CDR3nt: TGTGCCAGCAGCTCCCACCCCGCCGGGGACACCACATCCCGGTCTGAGCAGTTCTTC
v_gene: TRBV7-3
j_gene: TRBJ2-1
d_gene: -
abundance: -

CDR3aa: CASSPQRAKPSYEQYF
CDR3nt: TGTGCCAGCTCACCACAGCGGGCAAAGCCATCCTACGAGCAGTACTTC
v_gene: TRBV18
j_gene: TRBJ2-7
d_gene: -
abundance: -

CDR3aa: CSVPHRDRLNTEAFF
CDR3nt: TGCAGCGTTCCTCACCGGGACAGGCTGAACACTGAAGCTTTCTTT
v_gene: TRBV29-1
j_gene: TRBJ1-1
d_gene: TRBD1
abundance: -

CDR3aa: CATSRDRGVGETQYF
CDR3nt: TGTGCCACCAGCAGAGATAGGGGTGTCGGGGAGACCCAGTACTTC
v_gene: TRBV15
j_gene: TRBJ2-5
d_gene: -
abundance: -

CDR3aa: CSARDPSGLAVYEQYF
CDR3nt: TGCAGTGCTAGAGACCCCTCGGGACTAGCGGTCTACGAGCAGTACTTC
v_gene: TRBV20-1
j_gene: TRBJ2-7
d_gene: TRBD2
abundance: -

CDR3aa: CASRSRLDYGYTF
CDR3nt: TGTGCCAGCAGGTCTCGACTGGACTATGGCTACACCTTC
v_gene: TRBV12-3/TRBV12-4
j_gene: TRBJ1-2
d_gene: -
abundance: few

CDR3aa: CSARTINTDTQYF
CDR3nt: TGCAGTGCCCGGACTATAAACACAGATACGCAGTATTTT
v_gene: TRBV20-1
j_gene: TRBJ2-3
d_gene: -
abundance: -

CDR3aa: CASSLAGTGGPQHF
CDR3nt: TGCGCCAGCAGCTTGGCCGGGACGGGCGGACCCCAGCATTTT
v_gene: TRBV5-1
j_gene: TRBJ1-5
d_gene: -
abundance: -

CDR3aa: CATSRDMGGGLFF
CDR3nt: TGTGCCACCAGCAGAGACATGGGGGGCGGATTGTTTTTT
v_gene: TRBV15
j_gene: TRBJ1-4
d_gene: -
abundance: -

CDR3aa: CASNPGARAYNEQFF
CDR3nt: TGTGCCAGCAATCCGGGAGCGAGAGCCTACAATGAGCAGTTCTTC
v_gene: TRBV27
j_gene: TRBJ2-1
d_gene: -
abundance: -

CDR3aa: CASSGGGTVNTEAFF
CDR3nt: TGCGCCAGCAGCGGGGGCGGGACAGTTAACACTGAAGCTTTCTTT
v_gene: TRBV5-1
j_gene: TRBJ1-1
d_gene: TRBD1
abundance: few

CDR3aa: CAWSEGGWNSPLHF
CDR3nt: TGTGCCTGGAGCGAAGGAGGGTGGAATTCACCCCTCCACTTT
v_gene: TRBV30
j_gene: TRBJ1-6
d_gene: -
abundance: -

CDR3aa: CASASGTRDEQFF
CDR3nt: TGTGCCAGCGCCTCGGGGACGAGGGATGAGCAGTTCTTC
v_gene: TRBV28
j_gene: TRBJ2-1
d_gene: -
abundance: few

CDR3aa: CASSHGGRISYNEQFF
CDR3nt: TGTGCCAGCAGCCACGGGGGTCGAATTTCCTACAATGAGCAGTTCTTC
v_gene: TRBV11-2
j_gene: TRBJ2-1
d_gene: -
abundance: few

CDR3aa: CASSSIDNSYEQYF
CDR3nt: TGCGCCAGCAGCTCGATAGACAACTCATACGAGCAGTACTTC
v_gene: TRBV5-1
j_gene: TRBJ2-7
d_gene: -
abundance: -

CDR3aa: CASSKFRDRRWETQYF
CDR3nt: TGTGCCAGCAGCAAATTCCGGGACAGACGGTGGGAGACCCAGTACTTC
v_gene: TRBV4-2
j_gene: TRBJ2-5
d_gene: TRBD1
abundance: -

CDR3aa: CASSLAPRIQYGYTF
CDR3nt: TGCGCCAGCAGCTTGGCTCCGCGAATTCAGTATGGCTACACCTTC
v_gene: TRBV5-1
j_gene: TRBJ1-2
d_gene: -
abundance: few

CDR3aa: CATSDSRQGAVEQYF
CDR3nt: TGTGCCACCAGTGATTCACGACAGGGGGCTGTGGAGCAGTACTTC
v_gene: TRBV24-1
j_gene: TRBJ2-7
d_gene: TRBD1
abundance: -

CDR3aa: CATSDTTKGGETQYF
CDR3nt: TGTGCCACCAGTGACACAACAAAAGGCGGGGAGACCCAGTACTTC
v_gene: TRBV24-1
j_gene: TRBJ2-5
d_gene: -
abundance: once

CDR3aa: CASSPARGFPYEQYF
CDR3nt: TGCGCCAGCAGCCCCGCCCGGGGTTTTCCCTACGAGCAGTACTTC
v_gene: TRBV5-1
j_gene: TRBJ2-7
d_gene: -
abundance: -

CDR3aa: CASSPSKAHTDTQYF
CDR3nt: TGTGCCAGCAGTCCCTCCAAGGCACACACAGATACGCAGTATTTT
v_gene: TRBV12-3/TRBV12-4
j_gene: TRBJ2-3
d_gene: -
abundance: -

CDR3aa: CASSLSGFGNQPQHF
CDR3nt: TGTGCCAGCAGCTTAAGTGGCTTTGGCAATCAGCCCCAGCATTTT
v_gene: TRBV7-9
j_gene: TRBJ1-5
d_gene: -
abundance: many

CDR3aa: CASSGTSGSDEQYF
CDR3nt: TGTGCCAGCAGCGGGACATCCGGATCCGACGAGCAGTACTTC
v_gene: TRBV9
j_gene: TRBJ2-7
d_gene: -
abundance: -

CDR3aa: CASSLSGTGVMRTGELFF
CDR3nt: TGCGCCAGCAGCTTGAGCGGGACAGGGGTGATGCGCACCGGGGAGCTGTTTTTT
v_gene: TRBV5-1
j_gene: TRBJ2-2
d_gene: TRBD1
abundance: -

CDR3aa: CASSVKGRVNEQYF
CDR3nt: TGTGCCAGCAGTGTGAAGGGCAGGGTAAACGAGCAGTACTTC
v_gene: TRBV6-1
j_gene: TRBJ2-7
d_gene: -
abundance: -

CDR3aa: CASSLGQGLPYEQYF
CDR3nt: TGTGCCAGCAGCTTGGGACAGGGTCTCCCCTACGAGCAGTACTTC
v_gene: TRBV5-5
j_gene: TRBJ2-7
d_gene: TRBD1
abundance: -

CDR3aa: CTAPENTEAFF
CDR3nt: TGCACCGCTCCGGAGAACACTGAAGCTTTCTTT
v_gene: TRBV20-1
j_gene: TRBJ1-1
d_gene: -
abundance: -

CDR3aa: CASSQGMFMRSTAGELFF
CDR3nt: TGCGCCAGCAGCCAAGGAATGTTTATGCGGTCTACAGCCGGGGAGCTGTTTTTT
v_gene: TRBV4-1
j_gene: TRBJ2-2
d_gene: -
abundance: -

CDR3aa: CASSPRGPLTDTQYF
CDR3nt: TGTGCCAGCAGTCCCCGGGGGCCCCTCACAGATACGCAGTATTTT
v_gene: TRBV27
j_gene: TRBJ2-3
d_gene: -
abundance: -

CDR3aa: CSARIQVGGANSPLHF
CDR3nt: TGCAGTGCTAGGATCCAAGTTGGGGGGGCAAATTCACCCCTCCACTTT
v_gene: TRBV20-1
j_gene: TRBJ1-6
d_gene: -
abundance: many

CDR3aa: CSAPSTDRPTRNTEAFF
CDR3nt: TGCAGCGCCCCCTCGACTGACAGGCCAACCCGGAACACTGAAGCTTTCTTT
v_gene: TRBV29-1
j_gene: TRBJ1-1
d_gene: -
abundance: -

CDR3aa: CASSQGPPGQGNSPLHF
CDR3nt: TGCGCCAGCAGCCAAGGTCCACCGGGACAGGGTAATTCACCCCTCCACTTT
v_gene: TRBV4-3
j_gene: TRBJ1-6
d_gene: TRBD1
abundance: few

CDR3aa: CASRDSGGWHTEAFF
CDR3nt: TGTGCCAGCAGGGACTCAGGGGGCTGGCACACTGAAGCTTTCTTT
v_gene: TRBV6-5
j_gene: TRBJ1-1
d_gene: TRBD1
abundance: -

CDR3aa: CASSLAVGSGYTGELFF
CDR3nt: TGCGCCAGCAGCTTGGCCGTTGGTAGCGGATACACCGGGGAGCTGTTTTTT
v_gene: TRBV5-1
j_gene: TRBJ2-2
d_gene: -
abundance: -

CDR3aa: CASSLSGTGASYGYTF
CDR3nt: TGTGCCAGCAGTTTATCGGGGACAGGGGCCTCCTATGGCTACACCTTC
v_gene: TRBV27
j_gene: TRBJ1-2
d_gene: TRBD1
abundance: -

CDR3aa: CASSVGLAGVYNEQFF
CDR3nt: TGTGCCAGCAGCGTAGGACTAGCGGGGGTCTACAATGAGCAGTTCTTC
v_gene: TRBV9
j_gene: TRBJ2-1
d_gene: TRBD2
abundance: few

CDR3aa: CASSLVGGHTNTQYF
CDR3nt: TGCGCCAGCAGCTTGGTAGGGGGCCATACCAATACGCAGTATTTT
v_gene: TRBV5-1
j_gene: TRBJ2-3
d_gene: TRBD1
abundance: -

CDR3aa: CASSQDGLYEQYF
CDR3nt: TGTGCCAGCAGCCAGGACGGACTCTACGAGCAGTACTTC
v_gene: TRBV6-5
j_gene: TRBJ2-7
d_gene: -
abundance: -

CDR3aa: CASSLRMMGGLDGNTIYF
CDR3nt: TGTGCCAGCAGCTTAAGGATGATGGGGGGCCTGGATGGAAACACCATATATTTT
v_gene: TRBV7-6
j_gene: TRBJ1-3
d_gene: -
abundance: -

CDR3aa: CASSLARDNPYQETQYF
CDR3nt: TGTGCCAGCAGTTTGGCTCGGGACAACCCGTACCAAGAGACCCAGTACTTC
v_gene: TRBV12-3/TRBV12-4
j_gene: TRBJ2-5
d_gene: -
abundance: -

CDR3aa: CASSLSAGEGYTF
CDR3nt: TGTGCCAGCAGTTTATCGGCAGGGGAAGGCTACACCTTC
v_gene: TRBV12-3/TRBV12-4
j_gene: TRBJ1-2
d_gene: -
abundance: few

CDR3aa: CSARDGTLGYTF
CDR3nt: TGCAGTGCTAGAGATGGGACTCTCGGCTACACCTTC
v_gene: TRBV20-1
j_gene: TRBJ1-2
d_gene: -
abundance: few

CDR3aa: CAWRPDRGRTEAFF
CDR3nt: TGTGCCTGGAGGCCGGACAGGGGGCGAACTGAAGCTTTCTTT
v_gene: TRBV30
j_gene: TRBJ1-1
d_gene: TRBD1
abundance: -

CDR3aa: CASSDVEAYGYTF
CDR3nt: TGTGCCAGCAGTGATGTAGAAGCCTATGGCTACACCTTC
v_gene: TRBV25-1
j_gene: TRBJ1-2
d_gene: -
abundance: few

CDR3aa: CSVVGDGLNQPQHF
CDR3nt: TGCAGCGTTGTCGGCGACGGCTTGAATCAGCCCCAGCATTTT
v_gene: TRBV29-1
j_gene: TRBJ1-5
d_gene: -
abundance: few

CDR3aa: CASSSWTGYSGNTIYF
CDR3nt: TGTGCCAGCAGTTCCTGGACAGGCTACTCTGGAAACACCATATATTTT
v_gene: TRBV12-3/TRBV12-4
j_gene: TRBJ1-3
d_gene: TRBD1
abundance: -

CDR3aa: CSATRTDTGELFF
CDR3nt: TGCAGTGCTACCAGGACAGACACCGGGGAGCTGTTTTTT
v_gene: TRBV20-1
j_gene: TRBJ2-2
d_gene: -
abundance: few